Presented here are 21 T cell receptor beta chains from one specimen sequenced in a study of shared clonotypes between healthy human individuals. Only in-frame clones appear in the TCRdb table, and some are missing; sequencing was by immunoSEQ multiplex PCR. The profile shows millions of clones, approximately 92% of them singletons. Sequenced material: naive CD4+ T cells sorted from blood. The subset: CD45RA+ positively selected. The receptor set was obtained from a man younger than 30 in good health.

CDR3 protein: CASSLTDLTGELFF. As DNA, the CDR3 is TGTGCCAGCAGTTTAACGGATCTCACCGGGGAGCTGTTTTTT. The rearrangement joins TRBV27 to TRBJ2-2; no definite D call. Germline assignment: CDR1 MNHEY and CDR2 SMNVEV (reference sequence). Trimming took 2 bases from V and 4 from J, leaving 8 bases between them. The CDR3 has 14 amino acids.

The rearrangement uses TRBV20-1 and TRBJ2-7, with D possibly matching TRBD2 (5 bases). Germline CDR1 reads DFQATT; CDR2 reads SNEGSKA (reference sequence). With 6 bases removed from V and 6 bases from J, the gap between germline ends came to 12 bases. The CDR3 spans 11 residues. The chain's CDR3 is CSALLVPEQYF. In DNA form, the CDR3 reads TGCAGTGCGCTACTAGTTCCCGAGCAGTACTTC.

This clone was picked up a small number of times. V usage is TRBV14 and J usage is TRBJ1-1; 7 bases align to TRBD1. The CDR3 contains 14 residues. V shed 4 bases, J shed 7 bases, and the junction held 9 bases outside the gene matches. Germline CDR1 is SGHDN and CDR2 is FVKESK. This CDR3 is CASSRRGQPLEAFF. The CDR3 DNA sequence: TGTGCCAGCAGCCGAAGGGGACAGCCGCTTGAAGCTTTCTTT.

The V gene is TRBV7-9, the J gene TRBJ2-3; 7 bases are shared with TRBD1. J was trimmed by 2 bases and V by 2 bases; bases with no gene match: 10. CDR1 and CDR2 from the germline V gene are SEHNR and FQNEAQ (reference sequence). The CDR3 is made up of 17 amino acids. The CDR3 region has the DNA TGTGCCAGCAGCTTAAGGTCTCGGACAGGAGTCACAGATACGCAGTATTTT. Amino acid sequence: CASSLRSRTGVTDTQYF.

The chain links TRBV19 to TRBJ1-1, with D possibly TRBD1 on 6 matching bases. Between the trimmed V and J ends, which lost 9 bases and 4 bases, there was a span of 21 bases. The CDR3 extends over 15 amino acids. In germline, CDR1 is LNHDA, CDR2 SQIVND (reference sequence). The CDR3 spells CASEPSRGWTTEAFF. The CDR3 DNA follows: TGTGCCAGCGAGCCTAGCAGGGGTTGGACCACTGAAGCTTTCTTT.

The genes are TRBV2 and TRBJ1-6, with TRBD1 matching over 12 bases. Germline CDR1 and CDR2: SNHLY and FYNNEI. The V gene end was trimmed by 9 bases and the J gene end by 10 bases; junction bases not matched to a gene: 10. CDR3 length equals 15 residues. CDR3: CASTTSGTGGSPLHF. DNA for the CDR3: TGTGCCAGTACCACGTCCGGGACAGGGGGCTCACCCCTCCACTTT.

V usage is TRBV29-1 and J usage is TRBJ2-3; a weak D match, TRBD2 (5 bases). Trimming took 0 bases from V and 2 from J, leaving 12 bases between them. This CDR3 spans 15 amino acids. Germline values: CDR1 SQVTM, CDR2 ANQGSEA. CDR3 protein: CSVEDLGSVTDTQYF. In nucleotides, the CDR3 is TGCAGCGTTGAAGATCTAGGTAGCGTCACAGATACGCAGTATTTT.

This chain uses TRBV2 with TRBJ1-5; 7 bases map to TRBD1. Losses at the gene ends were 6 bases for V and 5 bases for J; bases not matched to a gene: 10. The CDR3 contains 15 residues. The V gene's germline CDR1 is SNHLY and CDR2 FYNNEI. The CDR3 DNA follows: TGTGCCAGCAGCGCGGGACAGCGCTACGATCAGCCCCAGCATTTT. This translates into CASSAGQRYDQPQHF.

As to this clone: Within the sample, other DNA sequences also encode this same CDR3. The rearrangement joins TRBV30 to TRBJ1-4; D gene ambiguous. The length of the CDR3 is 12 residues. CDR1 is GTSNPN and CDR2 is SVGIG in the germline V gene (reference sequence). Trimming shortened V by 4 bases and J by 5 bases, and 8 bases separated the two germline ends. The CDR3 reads CAWTGENEKLFF. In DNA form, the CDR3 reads TGTGCCTGGACAGGCGAGAATGAAAAACTGTTTTTT.

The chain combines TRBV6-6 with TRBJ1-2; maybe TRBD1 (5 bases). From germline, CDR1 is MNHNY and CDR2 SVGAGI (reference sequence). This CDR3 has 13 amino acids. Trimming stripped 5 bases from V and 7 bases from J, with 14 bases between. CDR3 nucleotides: TGTGCCAGCAGTCCCACCGGGGACGGTGGCTACACCTTC. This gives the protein CASSPTGDGGYTF.

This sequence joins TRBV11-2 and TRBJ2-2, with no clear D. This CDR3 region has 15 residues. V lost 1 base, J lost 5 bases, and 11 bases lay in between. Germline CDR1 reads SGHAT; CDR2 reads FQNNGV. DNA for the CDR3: TGTGCCAGCAGCTTAGTAGGGATCTGGACCGGGGAGCTGTTTTTT. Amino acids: CASSLVGIWTGELFF.

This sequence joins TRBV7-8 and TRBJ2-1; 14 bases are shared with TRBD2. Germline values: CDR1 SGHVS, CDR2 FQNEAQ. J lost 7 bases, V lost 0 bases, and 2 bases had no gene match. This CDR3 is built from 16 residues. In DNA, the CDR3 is TGTGCCAGCAGCTTAGCGGGACTAGCGGGAGAAAATGAGCAGTTCTTC. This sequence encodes CASSLAGLAGENEQFF. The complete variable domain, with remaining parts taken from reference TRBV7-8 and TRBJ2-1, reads GAGVSQSPRYKVAKRGQDVALRCDPISGHVSLFWYQQALGQGPEFLTYFQNEAQLDKSGLPSDRFFAERPEGSVSTLKIQRTQQEDSAVYLCASSLAGLAGENEQFFGPGTRLTVL.

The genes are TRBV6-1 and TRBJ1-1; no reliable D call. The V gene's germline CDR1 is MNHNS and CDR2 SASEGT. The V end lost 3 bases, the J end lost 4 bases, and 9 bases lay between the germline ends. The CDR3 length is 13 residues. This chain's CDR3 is CASSDLVVTEAFF. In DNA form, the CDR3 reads TGTGCCAGCAGTGATCTTGTGGTCACTGAAGCTTTCTTT.

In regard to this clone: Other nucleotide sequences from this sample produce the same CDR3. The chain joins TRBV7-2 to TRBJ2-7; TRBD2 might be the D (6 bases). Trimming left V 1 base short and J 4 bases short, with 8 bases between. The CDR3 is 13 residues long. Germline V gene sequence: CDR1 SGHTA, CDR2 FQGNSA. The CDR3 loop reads CASSLGGGYEQYF. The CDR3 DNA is TGTGCCAGCAGCTTAGGTGGGGGGTACGAGCAGTACTTC.

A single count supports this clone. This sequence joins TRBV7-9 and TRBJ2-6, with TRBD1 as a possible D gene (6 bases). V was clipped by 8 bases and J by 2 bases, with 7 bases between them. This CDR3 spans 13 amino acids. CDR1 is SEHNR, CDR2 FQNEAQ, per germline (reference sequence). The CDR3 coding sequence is TGTGCCAGCGAGGGGGCTGGGGCCAACGTCCTGACTTTC. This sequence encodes CASEGAGANVLTF.

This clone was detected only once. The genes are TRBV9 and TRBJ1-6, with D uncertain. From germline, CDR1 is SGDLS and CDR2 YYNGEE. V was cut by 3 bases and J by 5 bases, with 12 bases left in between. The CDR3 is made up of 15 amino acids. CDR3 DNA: TGTGCCAGCAGCGCCTTCGAGGGTAATAATTCACCCCTCCACTTT. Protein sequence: CASSAFEGNNSPLHF.

The CDR3 DNA sequence: TGTGCCAGCTCACTTACAGGGAGCAATCAGCCCCAGCATTTT. It translates to CASSLTGSNQPQHF. This sequence joins TRBV18 and TRBJ1-5, with a weak D call TRBD1 (6 bases). Germline-derived CDR1 and CDR2 are KGHSH and LQKENI. The CDR3 consists of 14 residues. V gave up 4 bases and J gave up 1 base, with 8 bases separating them.

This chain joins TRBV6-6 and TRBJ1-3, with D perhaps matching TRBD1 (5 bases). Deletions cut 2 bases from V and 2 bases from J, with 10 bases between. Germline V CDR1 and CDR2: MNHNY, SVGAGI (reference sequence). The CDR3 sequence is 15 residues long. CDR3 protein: CASSYAGWTGNTIYF. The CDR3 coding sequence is TGTGCCAGCAGTTACGCAGGGTGGACTGGAAACACCATATATTTT.

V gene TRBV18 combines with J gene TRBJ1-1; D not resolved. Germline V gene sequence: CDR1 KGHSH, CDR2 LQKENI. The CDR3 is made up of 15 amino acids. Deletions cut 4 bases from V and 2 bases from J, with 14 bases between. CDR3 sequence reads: CASSLLKGGNTEAFF. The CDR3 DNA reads TGTGCCAGCTCACTTCTGAAAGGAGGAAACACTGAAGCTTTCTTT.

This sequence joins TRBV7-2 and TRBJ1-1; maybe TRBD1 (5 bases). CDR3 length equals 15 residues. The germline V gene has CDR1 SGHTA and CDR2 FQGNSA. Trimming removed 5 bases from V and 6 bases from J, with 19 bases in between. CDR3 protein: CASSLSGPSMAEAFF. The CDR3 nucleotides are TGTGCCAGCAGCCTTTCAGGGCCATCGATGGCTGAAGCTTTCTTT.

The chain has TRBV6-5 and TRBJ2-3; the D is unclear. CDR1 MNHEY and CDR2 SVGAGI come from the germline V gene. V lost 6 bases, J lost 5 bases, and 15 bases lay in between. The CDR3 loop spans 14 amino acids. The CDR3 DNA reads TGTGCCAGCAGGGCCAACTCCGCGGAAGATACGCAGTATTTT. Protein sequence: CASRANSAEDTQYF.